This T cell receptor beta chain emerged from a study of control samples from healthy donors and cancer patients. The length of the CDR3 is 15 residues. Trimming took off 2 bases at V and 8 bases at J, with 15 bases between the two ends. CDR1 is MNHEY, CDR2 SMNVEV, per germline (reference sequence). Measured with immunoSEQ multiplex PCR; TCRdb has only the in-frame clones, and not every one. This repertoire includes around 190,000 clones. This TCR derives from a woman in her 30s in good health. The chain employs TRBV27 and TRBJ1-4, with D unclear. Sequencing was performed on blood. The CDR3, as DNA: TGTGCCAGCAGTTTAACGGGCAGCGGAAAAGAAAAACTGTTTTTT. Protein product: CASSLTGSGKEKLFF.